Detailed here is one T cell receptor (beta chain). The data originate from a study of T cell responses to AZD1222 COVID-19 vaccine. About the research overall: The analysis combined second doses at about 4 or about 12 weeks.

Assay used: immunoSEQ multiplex PCR; TCRdb lists only in-frame clones, some missing. The sample lists some 130,000 clones, 90% occurring once. V lost 5 bases to trimming and J lost 10 bases; unmatched junction nucleotides: 3. CDR3 size: 11 residues. The origin of this receptor is an adult in good health. The rearrangement joins TRBV12-3 or TRBV12-4 to TRBJ1-1; the match to TRBD1 covers 8 bases. This specimen consisted of peripheral blood, obtained on day 0 of AZD1222 vaccination. CDR3 protein: CASSPGQGAFF. Written as DNA, the CDR3 is TGTGCCAGCAGTCCAGGACAGGGAGCTTTCTTT.